Listed below are T cell receptor beta chains from one sample, sequenced in a study of neurological immune-mediated disorders. TCRdb recomputed calls from the 5' RACE reads with MiXCR, one row per CDR3 protein. The data hold 50,000 to 85,000 distinct CDR3 sequences, with roughly 5% observed a single time. The specimen sequenced was PBMCs. All receptors come from a woman between 25 and 40 years old with multiple sclerosis. CDR3s include the opening cysteine and the closing phenylalanine or tryptophan. The order of the fields is clone size, CDR3 length, D gene, J gene, V gene, CDR3 DNA, CDR3 protein. The D gene is left open where the match is weak. Some rows mark clone size as missing; the rest say once, few, many or name a class of expanded clone.

few	12	NA	TRBJ1-2	TRBV7-3	TGTGCCAGCAGCTTACCCGGGACGGAAAAGACCTTC	CASSLPGTEKTF
many	14	NA	TRBJ1-5	TRBV4-1	TGCGCCAGCAGCCAAGATTGGGGTGGTCAGCCCCAGCATTTT	CASSQDWGGQPQHF
many	11	NA	TRBJ1-2	TRBV20-1	TGCAGCGTCAGGATGAACTATGGCTACACCTTC	CSVRMNYGYTF
NA	15	NA	TRBJ2-3	TRBV5-1	TGCGCCAGCAGCCTGCTAGCCATTACCACAGATACGCAGTATTTT	CASSLLAITTDTQYF
many	12	NA	TRBJ2-1	TRBV20-1	TGCAGTGGCGTGGCCGGTCGGAATGAGCAGTTCTTC	CSGVAGRNEQFF
NA	14	TRBD1	TRBJ1-5	TRBV12-3/TRBV12-4	TGTGCCAGCAGTTCACAGGGGGGCAATCAGCCCCAGCATTTT	CASSSQGGNQPQHF
NA	13	NA	TRBJ1-1	TRBV11-2	TGTGCCAGCAGCTGGGACGGGAACACTGAAGCTTTCTTT	CASSWDGNTEAFF
many	16	NA	TRBJ2-5	TRBV20-1	TGCAGTGCTACTCCTTTAGATACGGGGGTTGCAGAGACCCAGTACTTC	CSATPLDTGVAETQYF
many	15	NA	TRBJ2-5	TRBV28	TGTGCCAGCAGTTGGGAGGGGGGGGGCCAAGAGACCCAGTACTTC	CASSWEGGGQETQYF
many	15	NA	TRBJ2-3	TRBV5-8	TGTGCCAGCAGCTTGGGAGCGAGTAGCACAGATACGCAGTATTTT	CASSLGASSTDTQYF
many	14	TRBD2	TRBJ2-5	TRBV11-2	TGTGCCAGCGACGCCGGACTAGCGGGGGAGACCCAGTACTTC	CASDAGLAGETQYF
few	15	NA	TRBJ2-3	TRBV12-3/TRBV12-4	TGTGCCAGCAGACTTGCGGGGGCCGGGGCAGATACGCAGTATTTT	CASRLAGAGADTQYF
many	13	NA	TRBJ2-7	TRBV7-3	TGTGCCAGCAACCTAGACGTGGCCTACGAGCAGTACTTC	CASNLDVAYEQYF
few	15	NA	TRBJ2-2	TRBV7-3	TGTGCCAGCAGCTTAGTACTAGCCGGAGCCGGGGAGCTGTTTTTT	CASSLVLAGAGELFF
few	12	NA	TRBJ1-4	TRBV20-1	TGCAGTGGGGGGGGGCGCGATGAAAAACTGTTTTTT	CSGGGRDEKLFF
many	15	NA	TRBJ1-6	TRBV20-1	TGCAGTGCTAGAGGGGTCGGCACCTATAATTCACCCCTCCACTTT	CSARGVGTYNSPLHF
many	16	TRBD2	TRBJ2-1	TRBV5-1	TGCGCCAGCAGCTTCGGAGCGGGGGGGCTGCGCAATGAGCAGTTCTTC	CASSFGAGGLRNEQFF
many	12	NA	TRBJ2-2	TRBV7-8	TGTGCCAGCAGCTTAACCTCCGGGGAGCTGTTTTTT	CASSLTSGELFF
NA	15	NA	TRBJ1-2	TRBV6-5	TGTGCCAGCAGTTACTTGAGAAAGGGGAACTATGGCTACACCTTC	CASSYLRKGNYGYTF
many	14	NA	TRBJ2-5	TRBV5-1	TGCGCCAGCAGCGGCCGGGACTACCAAGAGACCCAGTACTTC	CASSGRDYQETQYF
many	12	TRBD1	TRBJ2-7	TRBV28	TGTGCCAGCAGACAGGGGAGCCACGAGCAGTACTTC	CASRQGSHEQYF
many	14	TRBD1	TRBJ1-1	TRBV5-1	TGCGCCAGCAGCGCGGACAGGGGTTTCACTGAAGCTTTCTTT	CASSADRGFTEAFF
NA	16	NA	TRBJ2-3	TRBV12-3/TRBV12-4	TGTGCCAGCAGTTTATGGGCAGGGGCGGACACAGATACGCAGTATTTT	CASSLWAGADTDTQYF
many	16	TRBD2	TRBJ2-1	TRBV6-5	TGTGCCAGCAGCGAGGGGCTGGCGGGGGGGCTGAATGAGCAGTTCTTC	CASSEGLAGGLNEQFF
NA	16	NA	TRBJ1-1	TRBV7-2	TGTGCCAGCAGCTCGCGGCCCGGAAAGGGGTACACTGAAGCTTTCTTT	CASSSRPGKGYTEAFF
many	14	TRBD1	TRBJ1-5	TRBV12-3/TRBV12-4	TGTGCCAGCAGTTTTGGGACAGGGAATCAGCCCCAGCATTTT	CASSFGTGNQPQHF
many	15	TRBD2	TRBJ2-5	TRBV5-6	TGTGCCAGCAGCAGAACTAGCGGGGGGGAGGAGACCCAGTACTTC	CASSRTSGGEETQYF
NA	13	TRBD1	TRBJ2-7	TRBV29-1	TGCAGCGTTTCCCAGGGGGCTCTTTACGAGCAGTACTTC	CSVSQGALYEQYF
many	15	TRBD2	TRBJ2-5	TRBV5-1	TGCGCCAGCAGCTCAACGGGACTAGGCGAAGAGACCCAGTACTTC	CASSSTGLGEETQYF
many	17	TRBD1	TRBJ2-3	TRBV6-2/TRBV6-3	TGTGCCAGCAGTTACTCGACAGGGATGCTCCGCACAGATACGCAGTATTTT	CASSYSTGMLRTDTQYF
many	16	NA	TRBJ2-2	TRBV5-1	TGCGCCAGCAGCTTGGGGAGCGGGCCGAACACCGGGGAGCTGTTTTTT	CASSLGSGPNTGELFF
many	13	NA	TRBJ1-1	TRBV20-1	TGCAGTGCTAGGGGTTCTCAGAACACTGAAGCTTTCTTT	CSARGSQNTEAFF
many	14	NA	TRBJ2-3	TRBV20-1	TGCAGTGCTCTTCATGGGGGAACGACAGATACGCAGTATTTT	CSALHGGTTDTQYF
many	14	NA	TRBJ2-1	TRBV7-6	TGTGCCAGCAGCTTTCGGGCGTGGGACAATGAGCAGTTCTTC	CASSFRAWDNEQFF
NA	16	TRBD1	TRBJ1-2	TRBV7-2	TGTGCCAGCAGCCCTCAGACAGGGGGCGCGTACTATGGCTACACCTTC	CASSPQTGGAYYGYTF
many	15	TRBD2	TRBJ2-2	TRBV2	TGTGCCAGCATCGTCGGGGGGGCCGACACCGGGGAGCTGTTTTTT	CASIVGGADTGELFF
many	14	NA	TRBJ2-1	TRBV5-1	TGCGCCAGCAGCTCAGGGGCAGCAAACAATGAGCAGTTCTTC	CASSSGAANNEQFF
medium-sized	11	NA	TRBJ1-1	TRBV20-1	TGCAGCGGACAGACCAACACTGAAGCTTTCTTT	CSGQTNTEAFF
many	14	NA	TRBJ2-7	TRBV5-1	TGCGCCAGCAGCTTGGGGACGGACTCCTACGAGCAGTACTTC	CASSLGTDSYEQYF
NA	15	NA	TRBJ2-2	TRBV6-4	TGTGCCAGCAGTGCACAGAGCTCGAACACCGGGGAGCTGTTTTTT	CASSAQSSNTGELFF
many	14	TRBD1	TRBJ1-1	TRBV20-1	TGCAGTGCTTCTCCGGACAGGCTGAACACTGAAGCTTTCTTT	CSASPDRLNTEAFF
many	14	TRBD1	TRBJ1-5	TRBV20-1	TGCAGTGCAACCGGACAGGGGAAGGGTCAGCCCCAGCATTTT	CSATGQGKGQPQHF
many	13	NA	TRBJ1-2	TRBV12-3/TRBV12-4	TGTGCCAGCAGTTTAACTGGGGACTATGGCTACACCTTC	CASSLTGDYGYTF
few	16	TRBD2	TRBJ2-1	TRBV5-1	TGCGCCAGCAGTAGCGGCCAGATAGCGGGGGGAAATGAGCAGTTCTTC	CASSSGQIAGGNEQFF
few	15	TRBD1	TRBJ1-2	TRBV6-5	TGTGCCAGCAGGACGACAGGGGGCGTTTACTATGGCTACACCTTC	CASRTTGGVYYGYTF
many	13	NA	TRBJ2-5	TRBV6-6	TGTGCCAGCAGTTCGGGATACCAAGAGGCCCAGTACTTC	CASSSGYQEAQYF
few	11	NA	TRBJ2-3	TRBV20-1	TGCAGCCACGAACGGGGAGATACACAGTATTTT	CSHERGDTQYF
many	15	TRBD1	TRBJ2-7	TRBV28	TGTGCCAGCAGTTTAGGGGGACAGGCGTGGGGCGAGCAGTACTTC	CASSLGGQAWGEQYF
many	11	NA	TRBJ1-2	TRBV25-1	TGTGCCAGCAGTGATTTAAAAGGCTACACCTTC	CASSDLKGYTF
many	15	NA	TRBJ1-5	TRBV18	TGTGCCAGCTCTCGGGACCCCGTTAGCAATCAGCCCCAGCATTTT	CASSRDPVSNQPQHF
many	11	NA	TRBJ2-7	TRBV7-9	TGTGCCAGCAGCCTCAGATACGAGCAGTACTTC	CASSLRYEQYF
NA	12	NA	TRBJ1-1	TRBV20-1	TGCAGTGCCCCCGATGGGATTACTGAAGCTTTCTTT	CSAPDGITEAFF
NA	15	NA	TRBJ1-5	TRBV18	TGTGCCAGCTCACCATCGTACTTGAGCAATCAGCCCCAGCATTTT	CASSPSYLSNQPQHF
many	11	NA	TRBJ1-2	TRBV5-1	TGCGCCAGTCAGGGTGACTATGGCTACACCTTC	CASQGDYGYTF